The clone carrying this T cell receptor beta chain was seen ten or more times. Per germline, CDR1 SGHVS and CDR2 FNYEAQ. The CDR3 runs 14 residues. The V segment lost 7 bases and the J segment 1 base; nucleotides outside the gene matches: 7. The data originate from a study of T cell repertoires in cytomegalovirus infection. MiXCR, run by TCRdb on the reads, gives a single entry per CDR3 protein. Found here are about 260,000 distinct CDR3 sequences, approximately 9.2% of them singletons; the top ten hold roughly 16%. This clonotype was sampled from a human donor in good health (CMV status not recorded). Some clones in this sample may be carry-over from other donors' samples. The sample was PBMCs. V is TRBV7-6 and J is TRBJ2-7; 7 bases agree with TRBD1. The CDR3 nucleotides read TGTGCCAGCACCCCGGACAGGACATCCTACGAGCAGTACTTC. The encoded protein is CASTPDRTSYEQYF.